The entry below gives a single T cell receptor (beta chain) sequence along with its context. The antigen is not known. Time point defined: 2013-2014 season, 7 days after vaccination. Cells are cTfh (non-naive CD4+CXCR5+PD-1+), split by ICOS and CD38 into double-positive or double-negative. TCRB was sequenced at Survey level resolution. Clones were read by immunoSEQ multiplex PCR, and TCRdb kept only the in-frame ones, dropping some. The table has some 8,300 clones, under 85% seen once. The entry originates in a study of follicular helper T cells after annual influenza vaccination. Findings of the study overall: Productive TCRB sequences came from only roughly 10-20% of cells. Yearly vaccinations repeatedly recalled conserved clonotypes in ICOS+CD38+ cTfh.

This clonotype was sampled from an adult who received the influenza vaccine. The material sequenced was CXCR5+ CD38- circulating T follicular helper cells from blood, taken 7 days after influenza vaccination. Subset described: circulating Tfh, non-naive CD4+CXCR5+PD-1+ (ICOS+CD38+ or ICOS-CD38-).

CDR3 sequence reads: CASSFRTDVAGYEQYF. CDR3 nucleotides: TGTGCCAGCAGTTTCAGAACGGACGTAGCGGGCTACGAGCAGTACTTC. This chain links TRBV6-5 with TRBJ2-7; 7 bases line up with TRBD2. V dropped 4 bases and J dropped 3; count of bases not matched to a gene: 12. This CDR3 spans 16 amino acids. The V gene's germline CDR1 is MNHEY and CDR2 SVGAGI.